This TCR beta chain was identified during a study of T cell responses to AZD1222 COVID-19 vaccine (dated by TCRdb to 2020 to 2023). Background on the whole study: AZD1222 recipients given second doses at about 4 weeks or at about 12 weeks were pooled, since spike-specific TCR depth and breadth were not found to differ between the two schedules. TCR sequencing was performed for roughly 240 trial participants, of whom about 200 were given two doses of AZD1222 and about 25 were given two doses of MenACWY control vaccine. Trial participants were enrolled by age into subgroups of 18-55, 56-69 and 70-plus years, and around 150, 29 and 61 TCR-sequenced participants, respectively, were included in these subgroups. Paper-wide results and their limitations: Nearly half of unique spike-specific TCRs reportedly recognized epitopes outside regions mutated in the B.1.351 and B.1.1.7 variants. A significant rise in spike-specific TCR breadth and depth was observed after two AZD1222 doses relative to day 0 and relative to MenACWY recipients. In the small 56-69-year group, the increase in depth fell short of significance, most likely because of low power. Participants were mostly white British and included more females than males, and it was suggested by the authors that clonal diversity may have been underestimated. Vaccine-associated CD4 TCRs spanned the whole spike protein, with dominant responses in regions 160-218 and 743-854. Because no day 14 peak-response samples were available, repertoires were characterized only after the peak T cell response. Conclusions about previously exposed vaccinees were limited because only a handful of AZD1222 recipients were SARS-CoV-2 seropositive at baseline.

In light of the paper, this sample's time point label describes: baseline before first vaccination. The vaccinee samples were drawn from two UK trials, COV001 and COV002, one of which was a single-blind randomized controlled phase 2/3 trial testing AZD1222 (ChAdOx1 nCoV-19) in healthy adults. Trial participant PBMC samples were collected at day 0 and day 28 after the second dose for TCRbeta chain sequencing. The germline V gene gives CDR1 as MNHEY and CDR2 as SVGAGI. Spanning cysteine to phenylalanine, the CDR3 consists of 15 amino acids. Only CDR3 DNA remains: 45 bases, in frame from the first base. Trimming takes 0 bases from V and 5 bases from J, and the germline ends sit 13 bases apart. Worth noting for this clone: Its target antigen remains unknown. Base qualities are not at hand, and no much larger clone is one base apart.

The CDR3 regions of human TCRbeta chains were analyzed by immunosequencing. From the authors' description of their analysis: TCRs in the repertoires were matched against a reference library of SARS-CoV-2-specific TCRs that had been generated with the MIRA antigen-specificity platform. Breadth was defined as the fraction of unique TCRs that were SARS-CoV-2-associated, and depth was defined as the fraction of total T cells that were SARS-CoV-2-associated. Each spike-specific TCR was assigned to its reactive spike region and to a CD4 or CD8 class using the MIRA data. Log10-transformed breadth and depth values were compared by one-way ANOVA with Sidak's multiple comparisons tests. This immuneACCESS table, as held by TCRdb, lists in-frame sequences with V and J called but not all clones. Of the missing ones, under half trace to an unresolved V gene in checked studies; the others have no known cause. V and J calls and clone size are given by that table; D and trimming were obtained from the DNA. The sample data list approximately 160,000 clones, and around 94% of these were observed just once. Roughly 0.9% of the sample is in the top ten clones.

The sample consisted of peripheral blood, taken on day 0 of AZD1222 vaccination. This TCR came from an adult in good health. The sequence links TRBV6-5 to TRBJ1-1, with no confident D gene call. The CDR3 protein sequence reads: CASSYSSGRRTEAFF. At the DNA level, the sequence is TGTGCCAGCAGTTACTCTTCTGGCCGACGGACTGAAGCTTTCTTT.